This record looks at one T cell receptor beta chain sequence and its context. Its specific antigen is unknown. No much larger clone exists at a distance of one base, and base qualities are not known. This entry belongs to a study of T cell responses to AZD1222 COVID-19 vaccine (dated by TCRdb to the early 2020s). As for the study more broadly: TCR sequencing covered over 230 trial participants: roughly 200 given two doses of AZD1222 and 26 given two doses of MenACWY control vaccine. Trial participants were enrolled by age into subgroups of 18-55, 56-69 and 70-plus years, and 148, 28 and 57 TCR-sequenced participants, respectively, were included in these subgroups.

The CDR3 regions of human TCRbeta chains were analyzed by immunosequencing. In the source study's methods: Repertoire TCRs were checked for matches against a reference library of SARS-CoV-2-specific TCRs that had been generated using the MIRA antigen-specificity platform. Breadth was defined as the fraction of unique TCRs that were SARS-CoV-2-associated. Depth was defined as the fraction of total T cells that were SARS-CoV-2-associated. Each spike-specific TCR was assigned to its reactive spike region and to a CD4 or CD8 class using the MIRA data. Log10-transformed breadth and depth values were compared by one-way ANOVA with Sidak's multiple comparisons tests. TCRdb obtained this table from immuneACCESS and retained in-frame rearrangements with V and J assigned. These tables miss some clones; where compared with another copy, unresolved V genes account for less than half of the shortfall, and the remainder is unexplained. V, J and clone size were drawn from that table, and D and trimming were deduced from the DNA. This sample is represented by more than 140,000 clones; approximately 93% of them were singletons. The top ten clonotypes cover approximately 0.96% of the sample.

Study-wide findings and limitations: Conclusions about previously exposed vaccinees were limited because only six or seven AZD1222 recipients were SARS-CoV-2 seropositive at baseline. The 56-69-year group was small, and its depth increase did not reach significance, likely because of low power. Vaccine-associated CD4 TCRs spanned the whole spike protein, with dominant responses in regions 160-218 and 743-854. Because no day 14 peak-response samples were available, repertoires were characterized only after the peak T cell response. Participants were mostly white British, with more females than males. The authors suggested clonal diversity may have been underestimated. Reportedly, close to half of the unique spike-specific TCRs recognized epitopes lying outside the regions that are mutated in the B.1.351 and B.1.1.7 variants. After two AZD1222 doses, both the breadth and the depth of spike-specific TCRs were significantly higher than at day 0 and than in MenACWY recipients.

Looking up the germline V gene yields CDR1 SGHTA and CDR2 FQGTGA. The CDR3 covers 14 residues, taking in both the cysteine and the phenylalanine. The entry retains the CDR3 DNA only, 42 bases that are in frame from base 1. V was cut back by 1 base and J by 4 bases, leaving a gap of 10 bases between them. The time point label for this specimen denotes: baseline before first vaccination. Reading the label with the study, this specimen's treatment or condition is: meningococcal conjugate vaccine given as trial control. Samples from vaccinated people were obtained from the UK trials COV001 and COV002, which included a single-blind randomized controlled phase 2/3 trial of AZD1222 (ChAdOx1 nCoV-19) in healthy adults. For TCRbeta chain sequencing, PBMC samples were collected from trial participants at day 0 and at day 28 after the second dose.

In this chain, TRBV7-3 is recombined with TRBJ1-1; perhaps TRBD1 is the D gene, with 6 bases matching. This TCR derives from an adult in good health. The sample was peripheral blood, taken on day 0 of MenACWY control vaccination. Read as DNA, the sequence is TGTGCCAGCAGCTTAAACAGGGTTACCACTGAAGCTTTCTTT. It encodes CASSLNRVTTEAFF.